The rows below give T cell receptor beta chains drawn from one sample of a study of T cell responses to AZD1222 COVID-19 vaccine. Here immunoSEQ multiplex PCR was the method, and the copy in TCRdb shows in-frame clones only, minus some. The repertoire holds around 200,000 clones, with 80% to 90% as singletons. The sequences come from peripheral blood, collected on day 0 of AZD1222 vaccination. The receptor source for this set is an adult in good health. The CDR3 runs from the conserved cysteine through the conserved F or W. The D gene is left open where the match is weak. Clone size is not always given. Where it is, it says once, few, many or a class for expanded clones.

CASSEVHSNQPQHF	TGTGCCAGCAGTGAAGTTCATAGCAATCAGCCCCAGCATTTT	TRBV2	TRBJ1-5	NA	NA
CASSLQGPGELFF	TGTGCCAGCAGTTTACAGGGGCCCGGGGAGCTGTTTTTT	TRBV27	TRBJ2-2	NA	NA
CASSGGSRMNTEAFF	TGTGCCAGCAGTGGGGGAAGTAGGATGAACACTGAAGCTTTCTTT	TRBV25-1	TRBJ1-1	once	NA
CASSLAVRTEAFF	TGTGCCAGCAGCTTAGCAGTACGCACTGAAGCTTTCTTT	TRBV11-2	TRBJ1-1	NA	NA
CASSFQTGQETQYF	TGTGCCAGCAGTTTTCAGACAGGGCAAGAGACCCAGTACTTC	TRBV28	TRBJ2-5	NA	TRBD1
CASSFYGATNEKLFF	TGCGCCAGCAGCTTCTACGGCGCAACTAATGAAAAACTGTTTTTT	TRBV5-1	TRBJ1-4	NA	NA
CASSLRDRATGELFF	TGCGCCAGCAGCCTCCGGGACAGGGCCACCGGGGAGCTGTTTTTT	TRBV5-1	TRBJ2-2	NA	TRBD1
CASSLRGLEQYF	TGTGCCAGCAGCTTGAGGGGGCTCGAGCAGTACTTC	TRBV13	TRBJ2-7	once	TRBD1
CASFTGTAYGYTF	TGTGCCAGTTTTACCGGGACAGCCTATGGCTACACCTTC	TRBV19	TRBJ1-2	NA	TRBD1
CASSWGLAGGSAEQYF	TGCGCCAGCAGCTGGGGACTAGCGGGGGGGTCTGCCGAGCAGTACTTC	TRBV5-1	TRBJ2-7	once	TRBD2
CASSSTPGTTMIYGYTF	TGTGCCAGCTCCTCCACTCCAGGGACCACAATGATATATGGCTACACCTTC	TRBV11-2	TRBJ1-2	NA	NA
CASSHRRGTDRTDTQYF	TGTGCCAGCAGCCACCGAAGGGGGACAGATAGGACAGATACGCAGTATTTT	TRBV14	TRBJ2-3	once	TRBD1
CASSYSLAGGADTQYF	TGTGCCAGCAGTTACTCACTAGCGGGGGGCGCAGATACGCAGTATTTT	TRBV6-5	TRBJ2-3	NA	TRBD2
CASSPAGRASNQPQHF	TGTGCCAGCTCACCGGCAGGACGGGCGAGCAATCAGCCCCAGCATTTT	TRBV18	TRBJ1-5	NA	NA
CASSLTPGGTGELFF	TGTGCCAGCAGCCTCACGCCTGGTGGAACCGGGGAGCTGTTTTTT	TRBV7-2	TRBJ2-2	NA	NA
CASSYSAGRQPQHF	TGTGCCAGCAGTTACTCGGCAGGGCGTCAGCCCCAGCATTTT	TRBV6-6	TRBJ1-5	NA	NA
CASSFLGSEAFF	TGTGCCAGCAGCTTCTTAGGATCTGAAGCTTTCTTT	TRBV7-2	TRBJ1-1	NA	NA
CSAWTGSEQFF	TGCAGTGCTTGGACAGGGTCTGAGCAGTTCTTC	TRBV20-1	TRBJ2-1	NA	TRBD1
CASSTHRATEAFF	TGTGCCAGTAGTACTCACAGGGCCACTGAAGCTTTCTTT	TRBV19	TRBJ1-1	NA	NA
CASTRSPRDYGYTF	TGCGCCAGCACTAGGTCCCCGAGGGACTATGGCTACACCTTC	TRBV5-1	TRBJ1-2	NA	NA
CASRRTGDTYEQYF	TGTGCCAGCAGACGGACAGGGGATACGTACGAGCAGTACTTC	TRBV28	TRBJ2-7	once	TRBD1
CASSRRTDGTGYTF	TGTGCCAGCAGCCGGAGAACCGACGGGACTGGCTACACCTTC	TRBV5-5	TRBJ1-2	NA	NA
CASSVPRQGYYGYTF	TGTGCCAGCAGCGTACCCCGACAGGGGTACTATGGCTACACCTTC	TRBV9	TRBJ1-2	NA	TRBD1
CASLRAVASGGSNTGELFF	TGTGCCAGCCTTAGGGCAGTGGCTAGCGGGGGCTCGAACACCGGGGAGCTGTTTTTT	TRBV11-2	TRBJ2-2	NA	TRBD2
CASSQNGDGSPLHF	TGCGCCAGCAGCCAAAACGGGGACGGGTCACCCCTCCACTTT	TRBV4-3	TRBJ1-6	NA	NA
CSVEHRGHGYTF	TGCAGCGTTGAACACAGGGGACATGGCTACACCTTC	TRBV29-1	TRBJ1-2	NA	TRBD1
CASSQGGASGWPYGYTF	TGTGCCAGCAGCCAAGGGGGGGCCTCAGGCTGGCCCTATGGCTACACCTTC	TRBV4-2	TRBJ1-2	NA	NA
CASRSTGPEQYF	TGTGCCAGCAGATCGACAGGGCCCGAGCAGTACTTC	TRBV7-9	TRBJ2-7	NA	TRBD1
CASSKTGPTEQYF	TGTGCCAGCAGCAAGACAGGTCCCACCGAGCAGTACTTC	TRBV14	TRBJ2-7	NA	NA
CASSYEGNGYTF	TGTGCCAGCAGTTACGAAGGAAATGGCTACACCTTC	TRBV6-2/TRBV6-3	TRBJ1-2	NA	NA
CASSYRSGYSYNEQFF	TGTGCCAGCAGTTACAGGAGCGGTTACTCCTACAATGAGCAGTTCTTC	TRBV6-5	TRBJ2-1	once	NA
CASSVQMNTEAFF	TGTGCCAGCAGTGTGCAGATGAACACTGAAGCTTTCTTT	TRBV6-6	TRBJ1-1	NA	NA
CASSYSYGYTF	TGTGCCAGCAGTTACAGCTATGGCTACACCTTC	TRBV6-2/TRBV6-3	TRBJ1-2	NA	NA
CASSPRTGRDTEAFF	TGCGCCAGCAGCCCTCGGACAGGGAGGGACACTGAAGCTTTCTTT	TRBV5-1	TRBJ1-1	NA	TRBD1
CASSSLGLAGVTAYNEQFF	TGTGCCAGCAGCTCCCTGGGACTAGCGGGGGTGACAGCCTACAATGAGCAGTTCTTC	TRBV5-8	TRBJ2-1	NA	TRBD2
CASSQDNFEKNTEAFF	TGCGCCAGCAGCCAAGATAACTTCGAGAAGAACACTGAAGCTTTCTTT	TRBV4-1	TRBJ1-1	NA	NA